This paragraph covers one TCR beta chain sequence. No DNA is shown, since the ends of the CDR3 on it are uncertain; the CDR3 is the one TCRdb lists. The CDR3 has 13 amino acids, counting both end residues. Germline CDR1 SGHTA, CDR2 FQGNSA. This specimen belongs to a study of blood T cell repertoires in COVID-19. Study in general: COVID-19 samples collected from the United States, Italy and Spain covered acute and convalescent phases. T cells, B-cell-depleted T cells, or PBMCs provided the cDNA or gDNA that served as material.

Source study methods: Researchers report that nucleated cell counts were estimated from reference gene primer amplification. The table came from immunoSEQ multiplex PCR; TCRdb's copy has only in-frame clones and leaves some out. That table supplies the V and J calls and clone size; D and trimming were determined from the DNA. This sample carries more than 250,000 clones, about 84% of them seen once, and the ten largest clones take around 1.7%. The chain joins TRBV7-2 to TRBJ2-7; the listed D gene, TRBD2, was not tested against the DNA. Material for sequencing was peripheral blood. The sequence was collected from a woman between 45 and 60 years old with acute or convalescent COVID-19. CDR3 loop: CASSLSSSGEQYF.